These 32 T cell receptor beta chains originate from one sample sequenced in a study of blood T cell repertoires in COVID-19. Profiling relied on immunoSEQ multiplex PCR, and the TCRdb table lists in-frame clones only, not all of them. This sample yields 200,000 to 250,000 clones, of which around 87% are seen a single time; approximately 6% belongs to the top ten. Sample: peripheral blood. The receptors were gathered from a man between 60 and 75 years old who had recovered from COVID-19.

The chain has TRBV5-1 and TRBJ2-7, with TRBD1 matching 7 bases. Germline loops: CDR1 SGHRS, CDR2 YFSETQ. The CDR3 loop spans 17 amino acids. With 3 bases clipped from V and 4 bases from J, the junction kept 16 bases outside the gene matches. The CDR3 region is CASSSSLLPDRRYEQYF. CDR3 sequence (DNA): TGCGCCAGCAGCTCGAGTCTCCTTCCGGACAGGAGGTACGAGCAGTACTTC.

CDR3 sequence (DNA): TGTGCCAGCAGCTTAAGGGAAAAACCAGGGGAAGCTTTCTTT. Amino acid sequence: CASSLREKPGEAFF. The rearrangement uses TRBV7-3 and TRBJ1-1, with D perhaps matching TRBD1 (5 bases). V was clipped by 1 base and J by 8 bases, with 14 bases between them. The CDR3 totals 14 residues. Germline CDR1 is SGHTA and CDR2 is FQGTGA. Together with reference TRBV7-3 and TRBJ1-1, the CDR3 gives the full variable domain: GAGVSQTPSNKVTEKGKYVELRCDPISGHTALYWYRQSLGQGPEFLIYFQGTGAADDSGLPNDRFFAVRPEGSVSTLKIQRTERGDSAVYLCASSLREKPGEAFFGQGTRLTVV.

This chain uses TRBV5-4 with TRBJ1-5; 10 nucleotides align to TRBD1. J gave up 6 bases and V 2 bases, and 5 bases lay outside the gene matches. Germline V gene data show CDR1 as SGHNT and CDR2 as YYREEE (reference sequence). CDR3 length: 15 amino acids. The CDR3 DNA is TGTGCCAGCAGCTTTGACAGGGGGCGCGTTCAGCCCCAGCATTTT. Residues: CASSFDRGRVQPQHF. The full variable domain, its missing parts supplied by reference TRBV5-4 and TRBJ1-5, is ETGVTQSPTHLIKTRGQQVTLRCSSQSGHNTVSWYQQALGQGPQFIFQYYREEENGRGNFPPRFSGLQFPNYSSELNVNALELDDSALYLCASSFDRGRVQPQHFGDGTRLSIL.

The rearrangement links TRBV12-5 to TRBJ1-5; tentative D call: TRBD1 (6 bases). V was pared by 6 bases and J by 4 bases, with 16 bases between. CDR1 is LGHNT, CDR2 FRNRAP, per germline. This CDR3 comprises 15 residues. The CDR3: CASGTDSFSNQPQHF. CDR3 nucleotides: TGTGCTAGTGGGACGGACAGTTTTTCTAATCAGCCCCAGCATTTT. The whole variable domain, remainder taken from reference TRBV12-5 and TRBJ1-5, is DARVTQTPRHKVTEMGQEVTMRCQPILGHNTVFWYRQTMMQGLELLAYFRNRAPLDDSGMPKDRFSAEMPDATLATLKIQPSEPRDSAVYFCASGTDSFSNQPQHFGDGTRLSIL.

The chain joins TRBV19 to TRBJ1-5; D not certain. In germline, CDR1 is LNHDA, CDR2 SQIVND (reference sequence). Trimming removed 0 bases from V and 0 bases from J, with 3 bases in between. The CDR3 has 14 amino acids. CDR3 in amino acids: CASSIEASNQPQHF. In DNA form, the CDR3 reads TGTGCCAGTAGTATAGAGGCTAGCAATCAGCCCCAGCATTTT.

This rearrangement joins TRBV18 to TRBJ1-1, with D unresolved. The V end lost 1 base, the J end lost 4 bases, and 13 bases lay between the germline ends. The CDR3 sequence is 15 residues long. CDR1 KGHSH and CDR2 LQKENI come from the germline V gene. For the CDR3, the DNA is TGTGCCAGCTCACCACAAGCGCAGCTGAGCACTGAAGCTTTCTTT. This sequence encodes CASSPQAQLSTEAFF.

This clone was seen just once. The CDR3 protein is CASSQEFSPNYGYTF. Here the CDR3 DNA reads TGTGCCAGCAGCCAAGAATTCAGTCCTAACTATGGCTACACCTTC. This chain connects TRBV3-1 (or the pseudogene TRBV3-2) to TRBJ1-2; D is undetermined. Trimming stripped 0 bases from V and 0 bases from J, with 8 bases between. Germline V CDR1 and CDR2: LGHDT, YNNKEL (reference sequence). The CDR3 has 15 amino acids.

V is TRBV28 and J is TRBJ2-5, with 7 bases matching TRBD1. Trimming took 6 bases from V and 0 from J; bases not matched to a gene: 7. The CDR3 covers 15 residues. CDR1 and CDR2 (germline): MDHEN, SYDVKM. The CDR3 loop reads CASRSRQGYQETQYF. For the CDR3, the DNA is TGTGCCAGCAGATCTCGACAGGGCTACCAAGAGACCCAGTACTTC.

This clone showed up just once. The rearrangement uses TRBV19 and TRBJ2-3, with 7 bases identical to TRBD1. CDR1 and CDR2 (germline): LNHDA, SQIVND (reference sequence). The CDR3 has 15 amino acids. The trim removed 1 base at V and 4 bases at J, leaving 5 bases unmatched. The CDR3: CASSIVSGQADTQYF. The CDR3, as DNA: TGTGCCAGTAGTATAGTTTCCGGACAGGCAGATACGCAGTATTTT.

This clone was seen once. The V and J genes are TRBV7-8 and TRBJ1-1; a weak D match, TRBD1 (5 bases). The V end was cut by 3 bases, the J end by 0 bases, with 11 bases between. This CDR3 is 15 amino acids long. Germline CDR1 SGHVS, CDR2 FQNEAQ. CDR3: CASSFGGGLNTEAFF. The CDR3 nucleotides are TGTGCCAGCAGCTTCGGCGGGGGTCTGAACACTGAAGCTTTCTTT. The full variable domain, in which reference TRBV7-8 and TRBJ1-1 provide the parts outside the CDR3, is GAGVSQSPRYKVAKRGQDVALRCDPISGHVSLFWYQQALGQGPEFLTYFQNEAQLDKSGLPSDRFFAERPEGSVSTLKIQRTQQEDSAVYLCASSFGGGLNTEAFFGQGTRLTVV.

The chain carries TRBV6-1 and TRBJ1-6; a weak D match, TRBD1 (5 bases). Germline CDR1 is MNHNS and CDR2 is SASEGT. Trimming left V 3 bases short and J 2 bases short, with 20 bases between. This CDR3 spans 19 amino acids. CDR3 in amino acids: CASSDLGASSGTYNSPLHF. The CDR3 DNA reads TGTGCCAGCAGTGATTTAGGGGCGAGCTCGGGTACCTATAATTCACCCCTCCACTTT.

The chain links TRBV11-3 to TRBJ2-1; possibly TRBD2 for D (5 bases). The CDR3 is 13 amino acids. The germline V gene encodes CDR1 SGHNT and CDR2 YENEEA. V gave up 3 bases and J gave up 7 bases, with 10 bases separating them. As DNA, the CDR3 is TGTGCCAGCAGCTTGGCGGGCCGAAATGAGCAGTTCTTC. The encoded protein is CASSLAGRNEQFF.

This chain joins TRBV7-9 and TRBJ2-3; 10 nucleotides align to TRBD1. Germline V gives CDR1 SEHNR, CDR2 FQNEAQ (reference sequence). Trimming took 1 base from V and 7 from J; bases not matched to a gene: 2. The CDR3 consists of 14 residues. In nucleotides, the CDR3 is TGTGCCAGCAGCTTAGGGACAGGGGGGCATACGCAGTATTTT. It is translated as CASSLGTGGHTQYF.

The chain joins TRBV28 to TRBJ2-7; 9 nucleotides line up with TRBD1. Unmatched junction bases numbered 8, after V lost 6 bases and J lost 2 bases. The germline CDR1 and CDR2 sequences are MDHEN and SYDVKM. The CDR3 loop spans 15 amino acids. CDR3 DNA: TGTGCCAGCAGGACCACCGGGACAGGGACCTACGAGCAGTACTTC. It encodes CASRTTGTGTYEQYF.

The chain carries TRBV28 and TRBJ1-6, with 8 bases lining up with TRBD1. The CDR3 consists of 13 residues. V shed 7 bases, J shed 5 bases, and the junction held 1 base outside the gene matches. The V gene's germline CDR1 is MDHEN and CDR2 SYDVKM. CDR3 loop: CASTGGDNSPLHF. The CDR3 coding sequence is TGTGCCAGCACAGGGGGCGATAATTCACCCCTCCACTTT.

The sample holds one count of this clone. The chain links TRBV9 to TRBJ1-3; D gene unclear. This CDR3 region has 14 residues. Germline assignment: CDR1 SGDLS and CDR2 YYNGEE. Deletions cut 0 bases from V and 2 bases from J, with 6 bases between. The CDR3 loop is CASSVEAAGNTIYF. DNA of the CDR3: TGTGCCAGCAGCGTAGAGGCGGCTGGAAACACCATATATTTT.

The CDR3 coding sequence is TGCGCCAGCAGCGACGGGGGGAGTATGAACACTGAAGCTTTCTTT. Encoded protein: CASSDGGSMNTEAFF. The chain is built from TRBV5-1 and TRBJ1-1, with D possibly matching TRBD1 (5 bases). Germline V CDR1 and CDR2: SGHRS, YFSETQ. This CDR3 is 15 amino acids long. V lost 4 bases, J lost 0 bases, and 13 bases lay in between.

The rearrangement links TRBV27 to TRBJ1-1, with a weak D call TRBD1 (5 bases). The CDR3 spans 14 residues. CDR1 is MNHEY, CDR2 SMNVEV, per germline (reference sequence). Trimming removed 1 base from V and 10 bases from J, with 16 bases in between. CDR3 residues: CASSLFQPGWIAFF. In DNA, the CDR3 is TGTGCCAGCAGTTTATTTCAGCCAGGGTGGATAGCTTTCTTT.

This clone showed up just a few times. The gene calls are TRBV4-2 and TRBJ2-2; TRBD2 is a possible D gene (5 bases). The germline gives CDR1 LGHNA, CDR2 YNFKEQ. This CDR3 is 15 amino acids long. Between the trimmed V and J ends, which lost 2 bases and 5 bases, there was a span of 12 bases. The CDR3 reads CASSQSLPGTGELFF. DNA for the CDR3: TGTGCCAGCAGCCAAAGTCTGCCGGGGACCGGGGAGCTGTTTTTT.

The chain uses TRBV5-1 and TRBJ2-3, with D perhaps TRBD2 (6 bases). V lost 0 bases to trimming and J lost 4 bases, with 15 bases between them. There are 16 residues in the CDR3. Germline V gives CDR1 SGHRS, CDR2 YFSETQ. The CDR3 DNA sequence: TGCGCCAGCAGCTTGGCCGTACTAGCCTCGGCAGATACGCAGTATTTT. The encoded protein is CASSLAVLASADTQYF.

V usage is TRBV7-3 and J usage is TRBJ2-2; 11 nucleotides line up with TRBD2. This CDR3 contains 16 residues. The J segment lost 5 bases and the V segment lost 6 bases, leaving 8 bases of the junction unmatched. Germline V CDR1 and CDR2: SGHTA, FQGTGA. CDR3 coding DNA: TGTGCCAGCAGACCAACTAGCGGGAGATCGACCGGGGAGCTGTTTTTT. This translates into CASRPTSGRSTGELFF.

This sequence joins TRBV5-4 and TRBJ1-1; the match to TRBD1 covers 10 bases. The germline gives CDR1 SGHNT, CDR2 YYREEE (reference sequence). This CDR3 region has 13 residues. Unmatched junction bases numbered 2, after V lost 4 bases and J lost 5 bases. The CDR3 DNA is TGTGCCAGCAGCGGACAGGGGGGGACTGAAGCTTTCTTT. Amino acid sequence: CASSGQGGTEAFF.

V is TRBV5-4 and J is TRBJ2-1; TRBD1 aligns across 10 bases. The V gene's germline CDR1 is SGHNT and CDR2 YYREEE (reference sequence). With 3 bases clipped from V and 2 bases from J, the junction kept 8 bases outside the gene matches. The CDR3 runs 17 residues. CDR3 amino acids: CASSSGTGAYPYNEQFF. For the CDR3, the DNA is TGTGCCAGCAGCTCTGGGACAGGGGCCTATCCCTACAATGAGCAGTTCTTC. Full variable domain (rest looked up from reference TRBV5-4 and TRBJ2-1): ETGVTQSPTHLIKTRGQQVTLRCSSQSGHNTVSWYQQALGQGPQFIFQYYREEENGRGNFPPRFSGLQFPNYSSELNVNALELDDSALYLCASSSGTGAYPYNEQFFGPGTRLTVL.

The chain carries TRBV2 and TRBJ2-1; D ambiguous. V was clipped by 4 bases and J by 5 bases, with 9 bases between them. CDR3 size: 13 residues. Germline assignment: CDR1 SNHLY and CDR2 FYNNEI. CDR3 residues: CASSGRLNNEQFF. The CDR3 DNA follows: TGTGCCAGCAGTGGGAGACTGAACAATGAGCAGTTCTTC.

The V and J genes are TRBV3-1 (or the pseudogene TRBV3-2) and TRBJ2-6; no firm D call. Trimming pared 2 bases from V and 4 bases from J, leaving 12 bases between. This CDR3 comprises 16 residues. Germline V gene lookup returns CDR1 LGHDT and CDR2 YNNKEL (reference sequence). CDR3 sequence (DNA): TGTGCCAGCAGCCAATTGCTGAGCGCGGGGGCCAACGTCCTGACTTTC. Translating it yields CASSQLLSAGANVLTF.

V and J are TRBV7-8 and TRBJ1-3; a weak D match, TRBD1 (6 bases). Germline lookup yields CDR1 SGHVS and CDR2 FQNEAQ. CDR3 length: 14 amino acids. V was clipped by 5 bases and J by 4 bases, with 12 bases between them. Written as DNA, the CDR3 is TGTGCCAGCAGCCCTCAGGGGTCCGGAAACACCATATATTTT. Translation gives CASSPQGSGNTIYF.

V and J are TRBV5-1 and TRBJ2-5, with TRBD2 matching over 11 bases. Germline V gives CDR1 SGHRS, CDR2 YFSETQ. The CDR3 totals 16 residues. Germline trimming cut 3 bases from V and 2 bases from J; bases unmatched to any gene: 6. As DNA, the CDR3 is TGCGCCAGCAGCTATGGGCTAGCGGGAGGTCAAGAGACCCAGTACTTC. Translating gives CASSYGLAGGQETQYF.

The gene calls are TRBV7-3 and TRBJ2-2, with 12 bases that match TRBD2. Germline V gene sequence: CDR1 SGHTA, CDR2 FQGTGA. CDR3 size: 17 residues. With 5 bases clipped from V and 3 bases from J, the junction kept 7 bases outside the gene matches. In DNA, the CDR3 is TGTGCCAGCAGCCCATCTAGCGGGAGGGCCCACACCGGGGAGCTGTTTTTT. Translated, it gives CASSPSSGRAHTGELFF.

V gene TRBV18 combines with J gene TRBJ1-1; D may be TRBD1 (6 bases). In germline, CDR1 is KGHSH, CDR2 LQKENI. The CDR3 length is 16 residues. Trimming stripped 2 bases from V and 0 bases from J, with 13 bases between. The CDR3 bases are TGTGCCAGCTCACCAGCTCAGGGGTGGATGAACACTGAAGCTTTCTTT. Encoded protein: CASSPAQGWMNTEAFF. Full variable domain (rest looked up from reference TRBV18 and TRBJ1-1): NAGVMQNPRHLVRRRGQEARLRCSPMKGHSHVYWYRQLPEEGLKFMVYLQKENIIDESGMPKERFSAEFPKEGPSILRIQQVVRGDSAAYFCASSPAQGWMNTEAFFGQGTRLTVV.

The V call is TRBV15, the J call TRBJ1-2, with 11 bases fitting TRBD1. There are 14 residues in the CDR3. Germline V gene lookup returns CDR1 LNHNV and CDR2 YYDKDF (reference sequence). The J segment lost 7 bases and the V segment lost 1 base, leaving 2 bases of the junction unmatched. CDR3 residues: CATSRAGTGGGYTF. The CDR3 region has the DNA TGTGCCACCAGCAGAGCCGGGACAGGGGGTGGCTACACCTTC.

This clone has a single count. This chain joins TRBV6-5 and TRBJ1-5, with 9 bases identical to TRBD1. Trimming took 7 bases from V and 6 from J; bases not matched to a gene: 10. The germline gives CDR1 MNHEY, CDR2 SVGAGI. CDR3 length: 15 residues. The DNA for the CDR3 is TGTGCCAGCACCTTAGACAGGGGGTATAGTCAGCCCCAGCATTTT. As protein: CASTLDRGYSQPQHF.

V usage is TRBV20-1 and J usage is TRBJ1-2; D remains unclear. Trimming took 6 bases from V and 5 from J, leaving 10 bases between them. The CDR3 contains 11 residues. The germline V gene encodes CDR1 DFQATT and CDR2 SNEGSKA (reference sequence). CDR3 sequence reads: CSAPQTYGYTF. CDR3 nucleotide sequence: TGCAGTGCCCCCCAAACATATGGCTACACCTTC.